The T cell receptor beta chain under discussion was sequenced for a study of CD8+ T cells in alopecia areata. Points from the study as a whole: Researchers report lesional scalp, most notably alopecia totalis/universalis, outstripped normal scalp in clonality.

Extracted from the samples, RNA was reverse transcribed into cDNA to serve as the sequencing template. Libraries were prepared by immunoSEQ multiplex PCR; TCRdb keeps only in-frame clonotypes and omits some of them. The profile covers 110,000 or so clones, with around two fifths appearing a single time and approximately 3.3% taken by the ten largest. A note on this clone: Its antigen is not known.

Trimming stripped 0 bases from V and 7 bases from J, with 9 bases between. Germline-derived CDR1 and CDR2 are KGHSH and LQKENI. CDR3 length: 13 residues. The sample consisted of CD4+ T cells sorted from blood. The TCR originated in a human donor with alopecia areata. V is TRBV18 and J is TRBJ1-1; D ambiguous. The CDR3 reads CASSPPSNSEAFF. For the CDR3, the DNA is TGTGCCAGCTCACCACCGAGTAATAGTGAAGCTTTCTTT.